The source of this TCR beta chain is a study of T cell repertoires in cytomegalovirus infection. Study background: HLA-C-restricted CMV epitopes, recently identified, and well-studied HLA-B-restricted ones were used by the study. General study findings and limits: Carriage of CMV together with the relevant HLA was identifiable through cumulative public TCR beta family frequency.

The CDR3 runs 16 residues. Trimming cost V 5 bases and J 6 bases; bases outside gene matches: 14. Per the germline V gene, CDR1 is LNHDA and CDR2 is SQIVND (reference sequence). This clonotype was found a few times. The antigen remains unidentified. TCRdb redid the calling of the reads with MiXCR, one entry per CDR3 protein. The sample gives around 430,000 distinct CDR3 sequences, about 39% of which show up once; 43% is in the top ten. This specimen was cultured PBMCs, taken from culture after CMV antigen stimulation. This receptor was obtained from a human donor in good health (CMV status not recorded). Some clones in this sample may be carry-over from other donors' samples. The V and J genes are TRBV19 and TRBJ1-1, with TRBD1 matching 8 bases. CDR3 nucleotides: TGTGCCAGTAGTCGTCCCAGGGGACAGGCCGGCGCTGAAGCTTTCTTT. Protein product: CASSRPRGQAGAEAFF. The full variable domain, with the rest looked up from reference TRBV19 and TRBJ1-1, is DGGITQSPKYLFRKEGQNVTLSCEQNLNHDAMYWYRQDPGQGLRLIYYSQIVNDFQKGDIAEGYSVSREKKESFPLTVTSAQKNPTAFYLCASSRPRGQAGAEAFFGQGTRLTVV.